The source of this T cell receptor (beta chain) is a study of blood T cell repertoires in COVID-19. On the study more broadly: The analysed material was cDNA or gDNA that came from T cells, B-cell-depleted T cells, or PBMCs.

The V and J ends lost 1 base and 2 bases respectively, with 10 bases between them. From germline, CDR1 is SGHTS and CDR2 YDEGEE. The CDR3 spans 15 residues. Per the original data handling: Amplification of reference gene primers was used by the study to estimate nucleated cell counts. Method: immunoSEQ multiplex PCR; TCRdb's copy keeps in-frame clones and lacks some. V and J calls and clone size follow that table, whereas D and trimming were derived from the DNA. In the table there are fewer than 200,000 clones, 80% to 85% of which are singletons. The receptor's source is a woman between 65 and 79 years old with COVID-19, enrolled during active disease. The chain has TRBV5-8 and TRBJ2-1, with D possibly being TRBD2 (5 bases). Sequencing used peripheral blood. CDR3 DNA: TGTGCCAGCAGCTTGCCGGGAAGGGCCTACAATGAGCAGTTCTTC. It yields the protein CASSLPGRAYNEQFF.